This TCR beta chain was obtained from a study of OX40 agonist ivuxolimab in advanced cancers. CDR3 length: 18 residues. V trimming: 4 bases; J trimming: 5 bases; junction bases outside the gene matches: 19. Germline V CDR1 and CDR2: KGHSH, LQKENI. The data were produced by immunoSEQ multiplex PCR, yet TCRdb's version contains in-frame clones alone and is incomplete. The sample records around 76,000 clones, approximately 85% being singletons. Sequenced material: CD4+ or CD8+ T cells sorted from blood, taken in a trial of the OX40 agonist ivuxolimab. The chain links TRBV18 to TRBJ2-5, with TRBD1 matching 7 bases. The source is an adult with an advanced solid tumor such as melanoma, head and neck, liver or kidney cancer. The CDR3 DNA sequence: TGTGCCAGCTCACTTAACGACCTTGGGACAGTCCAAGGGGAGACCCAGTACTTC. Translation: CASSLNDLGTVQGETQYF.